These T cell receptor beta chains were read from a single sample in a study of cytotoxic CD8 clonotypes in ibrutinib-treated CLL. Assay: immunoSEQ multiplex PCR; the TCRdb copy retains only in-frame clones and omits some. The sample holds 43,000 or so clones, over 50% seen once. Sequencing was performed on PBMCs, taken after 24 months of ibrutinib treatment. These receptors were collected from a human donor with chronic lymphocytic leukemia. Both conserved end residues are part of each CDR3. The D gene is left open where the match is weak. Size values are once, few and many counts, or a class for expanded clones, and some rows have none.

d_call: .; j_call: TRBJ1-1; v_call: TRBV5-1; clone_size: .; cdr3_aa: CASSSRPGALDTEAFF; cdr3_nt: TGCGCCAGCAGCTCCCGACCAGGGGCTTTGGACACTGAAGCTTTCTTT
d_call: .; j_call: TRBJ2-2; v_call: TRBV28; clone_size: .; cdr3_aa: CASSLGRRGTGELFF; cdr3_nt: TGTGCCAGCAGCCTGGGACGACGGGGTACCGGGGAGCTGTTTTTT
d_call: .; j_call: TRBJ1-2; v_call: TRBV6-5; clone_size: .; cdr3_aa: CASSYDRGGIGYTF; cdr3_nt: TGTGCCAGCAGTTACGATCGTGGGGGAATAGGCTACACCTTC
d_call: TRBD1; j_call: TRBJ1-5; v_call: TRBV10-3; clone_size: few; cdr3_aa: CAISRQGTDQPQHF; cdr3_nt: TGTGCCATCAGTCGACAGGGGACCGACCAGCCCCAGCATTTT
d_call: .; j_call: TRBJ2-3; v_call: TRBV30; clone_size: few; cdr3_aa: CAWRGLGTQYF; cdr3_nt: TGTGCCTGGAGGGGCTTGGGTACGCAGTATTTT
d_call: TRBD2; j_call: TRBJ2-2; v_call: TRBV6-5; clone_size: .; cdr3_aa: CASSYSGGWTGELFF; cdr3_nt: TGTGCCAGCAGTTACTCGGGGGGGTGGACCGGGGAGCTGTTTTTT
d_call: .; j_call: TRBJ1-6; v_call: TRBV4-1; clone_size: .; cdr3_aa: CASSLLLDSPLHF; cdr3_nt: TGCGCCAGCAGCCTATTGTTGGATTCACCCCTCCACTTT
d_call: .; j_call: TRBJ2-1; v_call: TRBV7-9; clone_size: few; cdr3_aa: CASSSPGLSSYNEQFF; cdr3_nt: TGTGCCAGCAGCTCCCCGGGACTCAGCTCCTACAATGAGCAGTTCTTC
d_call: TRBD1; j_call: TRBJ2-5; v_call: TRBV5-1; clone_size: .; cdr3_aa: CASSPGQGRLETQYF; cdr3_nt: TGCGCCAGCAGCCCTGGACAGGGGAGGCTGGAGACCCAGTACTTC
d_call: TRBD1; j_call: TRBJ1-5; v_call: TRBV7-9; clone_size: .; cdr3_aa: CASSLGQGYQPQHF; cdr3_nt: TGTGCCAGCAGCTTGGGACAGGGATATCAGCCCCAGCATTTT
d_call: .; j_call: TRBJ1-6; v_call: TRBV5-8; clone_size: .; cdr3_aa: CASSLDISVSPLHF; cdr3_nt: TGTGCCAGCAGCCTGGACATTTCCGTTTCACCCCTCCACTTT
d_call: TRBD2; j_call: TRBJ2-3; v_call: TRBV4-2; clone_size: .; cdr3_aa: CASSLQASAGGQTDTQYF; cdr3_nt: TGTGCCAGCAGCCTACAGGCTTCAGCGGGGGGGCAAACAGATACGCAGTATTTT
d_call: TRBD1; j_call: TRBJ1-1; v_call: TRBV4-1; clone_size: .; cdr3_aa: CASSPRQGWNTEAFF; cdr3_nt: TGCGCCAGCAGCCCACGACAGGGTTGGAACACTGAAGCTTTCTTT
d_call: .; j_call: TRBJ1-3; v_call: TRBV28; clone_size: .; cdr3_aa: CASKRTDGNTIYF; cdr3_nt: TGTGCCAGCAAGAGGACAGACGGAAACACCATATATTTT
d_call: TRBD2; j_call: TRBJ2-7; v_call: TRBV27; clone_size: once; cdr3_aa: CASSKGSGATYEQYF; cdr3_nt: TGTGCCAGCAGTAAAGGGAGCGGGGCCACCTACGAGCAGTACTTC
d_call: .; j_call: TRBJ2-6; v_call: TRBV5-1; clone_size: .; cdr3_aa: CASSLASGFSRTNVLTF; cdr3_nt: TGCGCCAGCAGCTTGGCCTCGGGGTTTTCTAGGACCAACGTCCTGACTTTC
d_call: .; j_call: TRBJ2-7; v_call: TRBV6-5; clone_size: .; cdr3_aa: CASSYASGVYEQYF; cdr3_nt: TGTGCCAGCAGTTACGCGTCAGGTGTCTACGAGCAGTACTTC
d_call: TRBD2; j_call: TRBJ2-7; v_call: TRBV7-6; clone_size: .; cdr3_aa: CASSSLAGGLEQYF; cdr3_nt: TGTGCCAGCAGCTCTCTAGCGGGAGGGCTCGAGCAGTACTTC
d_call: TRBD1; j_call: TRBJ2-2; v_call: TRBV9; clone_size: .; cdr3_aa: CASSVGVGLGGRGLGELFF; cdr3_nt: TGTGCCAGCAGCGTAGGCGTCGGCTTAGGTGGCAGGGGGTTAGGGGAGCTGTTTTTT
d_call: TRBD2; j_call: TRBJ2-7; v_call: TRBV5-1; clone_size: .; cdr3_aa: CASSLLAGGLEQYF; cdr3_nt: TGCGCCAGCAGCCTACTAGCGGGAGGGTTGGAGCAGTACTTC
d_call: TRBD1; j_call: TRBJ2-5; v_call: TRBV6-1; clone_size: once; cdr3_aa: CASRWGQFQETQYF; cdr3_nt: TGTGCCAGCAGGTGGGGACAGTTCCAAGAGACCCAGTACTTC
d_call: .; j_call: TRBJ1-5; v_call: TRBV4-1; clone_size: .; cdr3_aa: CASSQEAFTGSGQPQHF; cdr3_nt: TGCGCCAGCAGCCAAGAGGCCTTTACAGGGAGCGGTCAGCCCCAGCATTTT
d_call: .; j_call: TRBJ1-3; v_call: TRBV5-1; clone_size: .; cdr3_aa: CASSLDVTWAGNTIYF; cdr3_nt: TGCGCCAGCAGCTTGGATGTTACTTGGGCCGGAAACACCATATATTTT
d_call: TRBD1; j_call: TRBJ2-5; v_call: TRBV18; clone_size: .; cdr3_aa: CASSRDRQTQYF; cdr3_nt: TGTGCCAGCTCAAGGGACAGACAGACCCAGTACTTC
d_call: .; j_call: TRBJ2-3; v_call: TRBV5-4; clone_size: .; cdr3_aa: CASSLGASTDTQYF; cdr3_nt: TGTGCCAGCAGCTTGGGGGCAAGCACAGATACGCAGTATTTT
d_call: TRBD2; j_call: TRBJ2-5; v_call: TRBV5-6; clone_size: .; cdr3_aa: CASSFRAGGPAETQYF; cdr3_nt: TGTGCCAGCAGCTTTCGAGCGGGAGGGCCGGCAGAGACCCAGTACTTC
d_call: .; j_call: TRBJ2-7; v_call: TRBV10-3; clone_size: .; cdr3_aa: CAISERGERHEQYF; cdr3_nt: TGTGCCATCAGTGAGAGGGGAGAACGGCACGAGCAGTACTTC
d_call: .; j_call: TRBJ1-2; v_call: TRBV5-1; clone_size: few; cdr3_aa: CASSSNRDTGGGYTF; cdr3_nt: TGCGCCAGCAGCTCGAACCGGGACACCGGGGGTGGCTACACCTTC
d_call: .; j_call: TRBJ2-5; v_call: TRBV4-1; clone_size: .; cdr3_aa: CASSQAGDRRETQYF; cdr3_nt: TGCGCCAGCAGCCAAGCGGGAGATAGAAGGGAGACCCAGTACTTC
d_call: .; j_call: TRBJ1-2; v_call: TRBV4-1; clone_size: few; cdr3_aa: CASSQEEGNYGYTF; cdr3_nt: TGCGCCAGCAGCCAAGAAGAGGGAAACTATGGCTACACCTTC
d_call: TRBD1; j_call: TRBJ1-1; v_call: TRBV6-5; clone_size: .; cdr3_aa: CASSRTGNTEAFF; cdr3_nt: TGTGCCAGCAGTCGGACAGGGAACACTGAAGCTTTCTTT
d_call: .; j_call: TRBJ1-3; v_call: TRBV2; clone_size: many; cdr3_aa: CASSMISSGNTIYF; cdr3_nt: TGTGCCAGCAGCATGATAAGCTCTGGAAACACCATATATTTT
d_call: .; j_call: TRBJ1-2; v_call: TRBV30; clone_size: few; cdr3_aa: CALGGDNYGYTF; cdr3_nt: TGTGCCCTGGGAGGGGATAACTATGGCTACACCTTC
d_call: .; j_call: TRBJ1-5; v_call: TRBV7-8; clone_size: .; cdr3_aa: CASSSRVTVEQPQHF; cdr3_nt: TGTGCCAGCAGCTCACGAGTGACAGTCGAACAGCCCCAGCATTTT
d_call: TRBD2; j_call: TRBJ2-7; v_call: TRBV13; clone_size: many; cdr3_aa: CASSFQRDPSYEQYF; cdr3_nt: TGTGCCAGCAGCTTTCAGCGGGACCCCTCCTACGAGCAGTACTTC
d_call: .; j_call: TRBJ2-3; v_call: TRBV5-1; clone_size: many; cdr3_aa: CASSLGRTDTQYF; cdr3_nt: TGCGCCAGCAGCTTGGGGCGCACAGATACGCAGTATTTT
d_call: TRBD1; j_call: TRBJ2-2; v_call: TRBV10-3; clone_size: .; cdr3_aa: CAITRTGNTGELFF; cdr3_nt: TGTGCCATCACCCGGACAGGGAACACCGGGGAGCTGTTTTTT
d_call: TRBD1; j_call: TRBJ2-2; v_call: TRBV6-5; clone_size: few; cdr3_aa: CASKLDRGTGELFF; cdr3_nt: TGTGCCAGCAAACTGGACAGGGGGACCGGGGAGCTGTTTTTT
d_call: .; j_call: TRBJ1-2; v_call: TRBV2; clone_size: few; cdr3_aa: CASSGPLTRGGYTF; cdr3_nt: TGTGCCAGCAGTGGGCCTTTAACCCGGGGTGGCTACACCTTC
d_call: .; j_call: TRBJ2-7; v_call: TRBV19; clone_size: .; cdr3_aa: CASSISLAGSYEQYF; cdr3_nt: TGTGCCAGTAGTATAAGCCTAGCCGGCTCCTACGAGCAGTACTTC
d_call: .; j_call: TRBJ1-5; v_call: TRBV6-1; clone_size: .; cdr3_aa: CASTAGSGNQPQHF; cdr3_nt: TGTGCCAGCACCGCGGGCTCTGGCAATCAGCCCCAGCATTTT
d_call: .; j_call: TRBJ2-2; v_call: TRBV27; clone_size: .; cdr3_aa: CASSLGLGYTGELFF; cdr3_nt: TGTGCCAGCAGTTTAGGGCTAGGGTATACCGGGGAGCTGTTTTTT